One TCR beta chain is described in this entry. Its antigen remains unknown. This record belongs to a study of T cells expressing NK-cell markers. The authors made TCR beta cDNA libraries by 5'RACE template switching. This switching added a universal primer site and UMIs. TCRdb re-called the 5' RACE reads and catalogs CDR3 proteins one per entry, DNA excluded. This specimen shows about 430,000 distinct CDR3 sequences; the ten leading clones hold 1.4%. Study results and limitations: Of CD8+ T cells, about 1.0-8% belonged to dominant NKG2C+ clonotypes in roughly six donors.

The CDR3 contains 14 residues. Germline loops: CDR1 ENHRY, CDR2 SYGVKD. This rearrangement joins TRBV10-3 to TRBJ2-5. Material for sequencing was blood T cells: a sorted CD56 or NKG2C T cell subset, CD4+ or CD8+ T cells, or bulk PBMC T cells (not recorded which). The TCR was taken from a woman between 45 and 60 years old in good health. CDR3 region: CAISEAGAKETQYF.